This TCR beta chain was identified in a study of beta chain features in type 1 diabetes. This clone was counted between two and nine times. Its antigen is still unknown. The CDR3 has 14 residues. V was trimmed by 4 bases and J by 5 bases, leaving 15 bases between them. Germline assignment: CDR1 SGHNT and CDR2 YYREEE (reference sequence). Per donor, one heparinised blood draw averaged approximately 120 mL. In all sorted populations, purity surpassed 95%. All of the isolated RNA was reverse transcribed, so expressed TCRB transcripts were sequenced. This table comes from immunoSEQ multiplex PCR, and its TCRdb copy is limited to in-frame clones, with some not included. The sample records hundreds of thousands of clones, roughly 17% being singletons. Study-level findings and limits: Compared to healthy donors, patients appeared to have naive, central memory and Treg TCRB repertoires that were more alike.

The specimen sequenced was naive CD4+ T cells from blood. This chain uses TRBV5-4 with TRBJ2-5, with D uncertain. The clonotype originates from a woman aged 18-29 years in good health. CDR3 sequence (DNA): TGTGCCAGCAGCACTTACCCTGGAGTCGAGACCCAGTACTTC. Protein product: CASSTYPGVETQYF.